These 8 T cell receptor beta chains came from one sample sequenced in a study of cytomegalovirus exposure and HLA in healthy donors. It was with 60 Vbeta and 13 Jbeta primers that the PCR ran. Some clones are missing from TCRdb's copy, which holds only in-frame ones; the method was immunoSEQ multiplex PCR. Seen here are 85,000 to 130,000 clones, roughly 75% observed once, and the top ten hold approximately 4.8%. Sequencing used PBMCs. The receptors stem from a woman aged 18 to 35 in good health and CMV-seropositive.

This chain uses TRBV10-3 with TRBJ2-7; a weak D match, TRBD2 (5 bases). The V and J ends lost 8 bases and 6 bases respectively, with 14 bases between them. This CDR3 has 12 amino acids. The germline V gene encodes CDR1 ENHRY and CDR2 SYGVKD. The DNA of the CDR3 is TGTGCCATCTCTTGGGGAGAGGGCGAGCAGTACTTC. This gives the protein CAISWGEGEQYF.

This chain uses TRBV19 with TRBJ1-1; D not resolved. With 3 bases removed from V and 4 bases from J, the gap between germline ends came to 15 bases. The CDR3 is 15 residues long. Germline values: CDR1 LNHDA, CDR2 SQIVND (reference sequence). CDR3 sequence: CASSMTEGVSTEAFF. The DNA of the CDR3 is TGTGCCAGTAGTATGACGGAGGGTGTCAGCACTGAAGCTTTCTTT. Full variable domain (missing parts from reference TRBV19 and TRBJ1-1): DGGITQSPKYLFRKEGQNVTLSCEQNLNHDAMYWYRQDPGQGLRLIYYSQIVNDFQKGDIAEGYSVSREKKESFPLTVTSAQKNPTAFYLCASSMTEGVSTEAFFGQGTRLTVV.

The V call is TRBV5-1, the J call TRBJ2-6; D unresolved. Looked up from germline, CDR1 is SGHRS and CDR2 is YFSETQ. V shed 4 bases and J shed 0 bases, with 5 bases lying between them. The CDR3 is 14 amino acids. For the CDR3, the DNA is TGCGCCAGCAGCCCTTACTCTGGGGCCAACGTCCTGACTTTC. Its protein is CASSPYSGANVLTF.

The chain employs TRBV5-1 and TRBJ2-7, with 8 bases that match TRBD2. The CDR3 is 15 residues long. With V trimmed by 1 base and J by 0 bases, 3 bases remained unmatched. Per germline, CDR1 SGHRS and CDR2 YFSETQ. This CDR3 reads CASSLSSGYSYEQYF. In DNA, the CDR3 is TGCGCCAGCAGCTTGTCTAGCGGGTACTCCTACGAGCAGTACTTC.

The chain uses TRBV7-2 and TRBJ2-1; 11 bases align to TRBD2. The germline V gene encodes CDR1 SGHTA and CDR2 FQGNSA. With 5 bases clipped from V and 2 bases from J, the junction kept 5 bases outside the gene matches. The CDR3 is 16 residues long. In nucleotides, the CDR3 is TGTGCCAGCAGCCTTGGACTAGCGGGCACCTACAATGAGCAGTTCTTC. It encodes CASSLGLAGTYNEQFF. The full variable domain, completed using reference TRBV7-2 and TRBJ2-1, is GAGVSQSPSNKVTEKGKDVELRCDPISGHTALYWYRQSLGQGLEFLIYFQGNSAPDKSGLPSDRFSAERTGGSVSTLTIQRTQQEDSAVYLCASSLGLAGTYNEQFFGPGTRLTVL.

The gene calls are TRBV11-3 and TRBJ1-1, with D perhaps TRBD1 (5 bases). This CDR3 spans 13 amino acids. Looked up from germline, CDR1 is SGHNT and CDR2 is YENEEA. V dropped 5 bases and J dropped 3 bases, with 10 bases sitting between them. CDR3 nucleotide sequence: TGTGCCAGCAGCCGACAGTTTGACACTGAAGCTTTCTTT. It codes for CASSRQFDTEAFF.

The V gene is TRBV7-2, the J gene TRBJ2-7; 9 bases fit TRBD2. Trimming took 1 base from V and 2 from J; bases not matched to a gene: 3. CDR3 length: 15 residues. Germline CDR1 SGHTA, CDR2 FQGNSA. CDR3 region: CASSLEAGGPYEQYF. In DNA, the CDR3 is TGTGCCAGCAGCTTAGAGGCGGGAGGGCCCTACGAGCAGTACTTC.

This sequence joins TRBV29-1 and TRBJ2-3; 12 nucleotides match TRBD2. There are 15 residues in the CDR3. V lost 2 bases and J lost 1; bases outside the gene matches: 1. Looked up from germline, CDR1 is SQVTM and CDR2 is ANQGSEA. The CDR3 nucleotides are TGCAGCGTTGAACGACTAGCGGGAGGCACAGATACGCAGTATTTT. Translating gives CSVERLAGGTDTQYF.